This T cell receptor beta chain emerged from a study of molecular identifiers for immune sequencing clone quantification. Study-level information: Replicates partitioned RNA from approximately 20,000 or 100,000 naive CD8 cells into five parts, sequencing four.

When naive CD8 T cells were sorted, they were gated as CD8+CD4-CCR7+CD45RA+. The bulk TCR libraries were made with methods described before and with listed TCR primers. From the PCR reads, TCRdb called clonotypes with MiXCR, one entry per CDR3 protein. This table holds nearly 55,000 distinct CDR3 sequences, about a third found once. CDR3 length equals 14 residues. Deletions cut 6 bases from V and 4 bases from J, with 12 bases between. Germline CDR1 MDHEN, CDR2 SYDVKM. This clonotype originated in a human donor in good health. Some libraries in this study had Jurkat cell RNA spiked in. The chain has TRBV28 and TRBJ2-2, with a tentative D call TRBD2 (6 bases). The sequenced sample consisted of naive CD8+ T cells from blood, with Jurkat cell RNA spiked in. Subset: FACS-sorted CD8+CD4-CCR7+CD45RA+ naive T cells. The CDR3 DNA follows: TGTGCCAGCAGCCCCCTGGGGGGCACCGGGGAGCTGTTTTTT. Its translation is CASSPLGGTGELFF.